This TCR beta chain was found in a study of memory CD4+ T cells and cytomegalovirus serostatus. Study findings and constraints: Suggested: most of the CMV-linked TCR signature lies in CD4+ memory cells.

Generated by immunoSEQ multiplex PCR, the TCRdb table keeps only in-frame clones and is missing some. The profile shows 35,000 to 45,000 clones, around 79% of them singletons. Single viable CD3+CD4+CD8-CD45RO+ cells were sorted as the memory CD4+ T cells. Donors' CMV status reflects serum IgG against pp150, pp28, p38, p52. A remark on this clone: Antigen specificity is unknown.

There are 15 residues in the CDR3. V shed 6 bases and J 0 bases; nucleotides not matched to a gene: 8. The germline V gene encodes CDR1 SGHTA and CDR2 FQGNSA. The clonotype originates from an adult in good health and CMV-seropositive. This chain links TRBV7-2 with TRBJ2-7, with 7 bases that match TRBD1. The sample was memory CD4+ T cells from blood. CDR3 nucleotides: TGTGCCAGCAGTTCCTCAGGGGGATCCTCCTACGAGCAGTACTTC. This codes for CASSSSGGSSYEQYF. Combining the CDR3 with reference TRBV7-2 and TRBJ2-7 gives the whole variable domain GAGVSQSPSNKVTEKGKDVELRCDPISGHTALYWYRQSLGQGLEFLIYFQGNSAPDKSGLPSDRFSAERTGGSVSTLTIQRTQQEDSAVYLCASSSSGGSSYEQYFGPGTRLTVT.